The 17 T cell receptor beta chains below come from one sample, sequenced in a study of early T cells in non-severe SARS-CoV-2 infection. MiXCR, run by TCRdb on the 5' RACE reads, gives a single entry per CDR3 protein. The table includes 25,000 to 35,000 distinct CDR3 sequences, over 2.5% detected once. The specimen was whole blood. These receptors came from an adult who was a healthcare worker with PCR-confirmed SARS-CoV-2 infection or an uninfected control (not recorded which).

This clonotype was seen only a few times. This sequence joins TRBV15 and TRBJ1-2, with D unresolved. The CDR3 consists of 13 residues. The germline V gene has CDR1 LNHNV and CDR2 YYDKDF (reference sequence). Deletions cut 4 bases from V and 5 bases from J, with 11 bases between. CDR3: CATSKGREYGYTF. In nucleotides, the CDR3 is TGTGCCACCAGCAAGGGCAGAGAGTATGGCTACACCTTC.

This clonotype was seen at least ten times. The chain is built from TRBV6-6 and TRBJ1-6; possibly TRBD1 for D (6 bases). Trimming stripped 9 bases from V and 5 bases from J, with 17 bases between. Germline V lookup: CDR1 MNHNY, CDR2 SVGAGI (reference sequence). CDR3 length: 15 residues. CDR3 sequence (DNA): TGTGCCAGTCAACAGGGCAACGTAAATAATTCACCCCTCCACTTT. Amino acids: CASQQGNVNNSPLHF.

Remarks on this clonotype: This may be a read error: a much more frequent sequence differs by one nucleotide. The CDR3 DNA follows: TGTGCCAGCAGCTCCGCTCATGAGTCCCAGTACTTC. This translates into CASSSAHESQYF. This chain uses TRBV5-5 with TRBJ2-5, with D uncertain. V was trimmed by 3 bases and J by 9 bases, leaving 12 bases between them. Germline V gene sequence: CDR1 SGHKS, CDR2 YYEKEE (reference sequence). The CDR3 is 12 amino acids.

Many counts were recorded for this clonotype. The chain is built from TRBV20-1 and TRBJ1-2; 8 nucleotides agree with TRBD1. This CDR3 region has 12 residues. Germline CDR1 is DFQATT and CDR2 is SNEGSKA (reference sequence). With 5 bases clipped from V and 2 bases from J, the junction kept 1 base outside the gene matches. CDR3 sequence reads: CSAWTGNYGYTF. The CDR3 nucleotides read TGCAGTGCTTGGACAGGGAACTATGGCTACACCTTC.

This clonotype was counted many times. The rearrangement joins TRBV29-1 to TRBJ1-2; TRBD1 agrees at 10 bases. CDR3 length equals 14 residues. In germline, CDR1 is SQVTM, CDR2 ANQGSEA. V gave up 3 bases and J gave up 7 bases; unmatched junction bases: 8. CDR3: CSVESRDRGFGYTF. CDR3 nucleotides: TGCAGCGTTGAGTCCCGGGACAGGGGTTTTGGCTACACCTTC.

At least ten counts were recorded for this clonotype. The V and J genes are TRBV18 and TRBJ1-1, with a weak D call TRBD1 (5 bases). The CDR3 spans 19 residues. V was cut by 5 bases and J by 0 bases, with 25 bases left in between. CDR1 is KGHSH and CDR2 is LQKENI in the germline V gene. The CDR3 loop reads CASSALGPGARGLNTEAFF. The CDR3 nucleotides are TGTGCCAGCTCAGCATTGGGGCCGGGAGCCCGTGGATTGAACACTGAAGCTTTCTTT.

This clonotype rates as medium-sized. V and J are TRBV24-1 and TRBJ2-5; 8 nucleotides agree with TRBD1. Germline values: CDR1 KGHDR, CDR2 SFDVKD. The CDR3 extends over 13 amino acids. Trimming cost V 7 bases and J 4 bases; bases outside gene matches: 4. CDR3 bases: TGTGCCACCAGAGACAGGGGAATAGAGACCCAGTACTTC. This sequence encodes CATRDRGIETQYF.

This clonotype was observed at least ten times. V and J are TRBV27 and TRBJ1-1; D unresolved. Germline V CDR1 and CDR2: MNHEY, SMNVEV (reference sequence). Trimming stripped 3 bases from V and 0 bases from J, with 11 bases between. CDR3 size: 15 residues. The CDR3 sequence is CASSLSVEMNTEAFF. DNA of the CDR3: TGTGCCAGCAGTTTGAGCGTCGAAATGAACACTGAAGCTTTCTTT.

This clonotype was observed at least ten times. This chain connects TRBV5-4 to TRBJ1-1, with D possibly matching TRBD1 (5 bases). This CDR3 is built from 15 residues. V lost 4 bases, J lost 1 base, and 14 bases lay in between. The germline V gene has CDR1 SGHNT and CDR2 YYREEE (reference sequence). This CDR3 is CASSPPGRANTEAFF. CDR3 nucleotide sequence: TGTGCCAGCAGCCCCCCGGGACGAGCGAACACTGAAGCTTTCTTT.

The sample holds many counts of this clonotype. The V gene is TRBV20-1, the J gene TRBJ2-3; TRBD2 aligns across 10 bases. Per the germline V gene, CDR1 is DFQATT and CDR2 is SNEGSKA (reference sequence). The V and J ends lost 1 base and 3 bases, in that order; junction bases with no gene match: 7. The CDR3 runs 16 residues. The CDR3 is CSARGLAGVVTDTQYF. The CDR3 DNA follows: TGCAGTGCTAGAGGGCTAGCGGGGGTGGTAACAGATACGCAGTATTTT.

The sample holds many counts of this clonotype. This chain joins TRBV4-2 and TRBJ1-3, with D hard to call. Between the trimmed V and J ends, which lost 2 bases and 4 bases, there was a span of 6 bases. The CDR3 runs to 13 residues. Germline loops: CDR1 LGHNA, CDR2 YNFKEQ. CDR3 coding DNA: TGTGCCAGCAGCCAAACATTCGGAAACACCATATATTTT. This encodes CASSQTFGNTIYF.

V gene TRBV19 combines with J gene TRBJ2-3; D uncertain. CDR3 size: 14 residues. Germline-derived CDR1 and CDR2 are LNHDA and SQIVND (reference sequence). V was clipped by 6 bases and J by 2 bases, with 12 bases between them. The CDR3 reads CASSPPGNTDTQYF. The CDR3 DNA reads TGTGCCAGTAGCCCCCCCGGCAACACAGATACGCAGTATTTT.

This clonotype was counted ten times or more. The chain employs TRBV29-1 and TRBJ2-3; either TRBD1 or TRBD2 may supply D (5 bases each). In germline, CDR1 is SQVTM, CDR2 ANQGSEA. With 7 bases removed from V and 0 bases from J, the gap between germline ends came to 11 bases. The CDR3 length is 13 residues. CDR3 residues: CSAWDRSTDTQYF. As DNA, the CDR3 is TGCAGCGCTTGGGACCGTAGCACAGATACGCAGTATTTT.

This clonotype was recorded at least ten times. This chain connects TRBV6-2 or TRBV6-3 to TRBJ1-2; no definite D call. Trimming stripped 4 bases from V and 6 bases from J, with 21 bases between. Germline V CDR1 and CDR2: MNHEY, SVGEGT. The CDR3 spans 16 residues. CDR3 region: CASSFSPRDELNGYTF. The CDR3 nucleotides read TGTGCCAGCAGTTTTTCCCCACGGGATGAATTAAATGGCTACACCTTC.

Many counts were recorded for this clonotype. The chain carries TRBV20-1 and TRBJ1-1; D is possibly TRBD1 (5 bases). The CDR3 totals 15 residues. Trimming took 3 bases from V and 3 from J, leaving 17 bases between them. Germline CDR1 DFQATT, CDR2 SNEGSKA (reference sequence). The CDR3 nucleotides read TGCAGTGCTAGTAACCCGGGACGCAAGCACACTGAAGCTTTCTTT. Translating gives CSASNPGRKHTEAFF.

This clonotype showed up just a few times. The chain recombines TRBV7-2 with TRBJ2-5, with 7 bases fitting TRBD1. The CDR3 is made up of 16 amino acids. Germline CDR1 reads SGHTA; CDR2 reads FQGNSA. With 5 bases clipped from V and 2 bases from J, the junction kept 11 bases outside the gene matches. The CDR3 DNA follows: TGTGCCAGCAGCCAACCGGACAGGCCGCTTCAAGAGACCCAGTACTTC. It is translated as CASSQPDRPLQETQYF.

This clonotype was counted ten times or more. This chain connects TRBV20-1 to TRBJ1-1, with unresolved D. The CDR3 contains 12 residues. Germline lookup yields CDR1 DFQATT and CDR2 SNEGSKA (reference sequence). The ends were cut back, 3 bases at V and 5 bases at J, with 10 bases in the middle. CDR3 sequence (DNA): TGCAGTGCTAGTCCGCTGGGAACTGAAGCTTTCTTT. It encodes CSASPLGTEAFF.